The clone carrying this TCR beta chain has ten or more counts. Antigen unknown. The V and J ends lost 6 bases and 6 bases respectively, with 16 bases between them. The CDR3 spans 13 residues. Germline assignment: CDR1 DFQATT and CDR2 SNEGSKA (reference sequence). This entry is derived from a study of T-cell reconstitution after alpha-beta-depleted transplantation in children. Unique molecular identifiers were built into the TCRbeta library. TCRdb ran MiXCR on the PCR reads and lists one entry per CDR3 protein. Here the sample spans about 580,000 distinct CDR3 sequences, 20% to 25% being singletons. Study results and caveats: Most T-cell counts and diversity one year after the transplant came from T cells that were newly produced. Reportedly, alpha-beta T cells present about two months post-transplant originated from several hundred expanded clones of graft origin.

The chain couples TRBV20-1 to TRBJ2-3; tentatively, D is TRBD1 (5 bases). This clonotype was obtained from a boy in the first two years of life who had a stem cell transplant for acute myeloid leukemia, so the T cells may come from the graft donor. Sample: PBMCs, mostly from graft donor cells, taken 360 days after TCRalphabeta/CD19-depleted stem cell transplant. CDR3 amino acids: CSAKGPLGDTQYF. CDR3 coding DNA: TGCAGTGCGAAGGGGCCGCTGGGGGATACGCAGTATTTT.